This TCR beta chain is drawn from a study of early T cells in non-severe SARS-CoV-2 infection. Study at large: Sequencing of unsorted whole blood was done on bulk RNA, leaving chains unpaired.

Separate cDNA molecules each had unique molecular identifiers attached to them. TCRdb re-analysed the 5' RACE reads in MiXCR, keeping a single row per CDR3 protein. The sample holds tens of thousands of distinct CDR3 sequences, 9% to 15% seen once. V was shortened by 4 bases and J by 0 bases, with 14 bases between the two germline ends. The CDR3 is 15 residues long. Per the germline V gene, CDR1 is SGHDT and CDR2 is YYEEEE. The receptor was derived from an adult who was a healthcare worker with PCR-confirmed SARS-CoV-2 infection or an uninfected control (not recorded which). The specimen was whole blood. The rearrangement links TRBV5-6 to TRBJ2-7; D uncertain. Written as DNA, the CDR3 is TGTGCCAGCAGCGAGTACGGTAACCCCTCCTACGAGCAGTACTTC. As protein: CASSEYGNPSYEQYF.